Given below is one T cell receptor beta chain in context. What it binds is not known. This specimen belongs to a study of cytomegalovirus exposure and HLA in healthy donors. At the level of the study: Findings of an earlier analysis included over 95 million unique TCR beta sequences from 180 million or so T cells. Whole-study findings and limits: A previous analysis found most TCR beta V segments productive roughly 87% or roughly 30% of the time. Reportedly, cytomegalovirus status was diagnosed with high sensitivity and specificity. The study found most TCR sequences rare, yet found some public TCRs in many donors.

Germline V gene data show CDR1 as SGDLS and CDR2 as YYNGEE. Trimming cost V 2 bases and J 2 bases, with 15 bases left between them. The CDR3 spans 16 residues. The PCR contained 60 Vbeta and 13 Jbeta primers. Sequenced by immunoSEQ multiplex PCR; TCRdb stores in-frame clones only, minus some. The table lists around 200,000 clones, less than 85% of them singletons. This clonotype was obtained from a girl aged 2-10 years in good health and CMV-seronegative. The genes are TRBV9 and TRBJ2-3; D possibly corresponds to TRBD1 (5 bases). Sequences were obtained from PBMCs. The CDR3 loop reads CASSVRERGSTDTQYF. The CDR3 DNA is TGTGCCAGCAGCGTTAGAGAAAGGGGTTCCACAGATACGCAGTATTTT.